This TCR beta chain comes out of a study of shared clonotypes between healthy human individuals. Trimming shortened V by 5 bases and J by 1 base, and 18 bases separated the two germline ends. CDR1 and CDR2 from the germline V gene are SEHNR and FQNEAQ (reference sequence). The CDR3 covers 17 residues. Profiled with immunoSEQ multiplex PCR; TCRdb holds only in-frame clones, not every one. The sample consists of fewer than 2.5 million clones, over 85% of them appearing once. Sample: naive CD4+ T cells from PBMCs. The subset: CD45RA+ positively selected. The receptor was isolated from a man aged 18 to 29 in good health. Some clones in this sample may be carry-over from other donors' samples. J is TRBJ1-3 and V is TRBV7-9, with a tentative D call TRBD1 (6 bases). The DNA of the CDR3 is TGTGCCAGCAGCCGAGAAAGGGGGGGCCAATCTGGAAACACCATATATTTT. As protein: CASSRERGGQSGNTIYF.